This T cell receptor beta chain was identified during a study of blood T cell repertoires in COVID-19. As for the study in general: Some COVID-19 samples were acute and others convalescent; all came from the United States, Italy and Spain. From T cells, B-cell-depleted T cells, or PBMCs came the material, which was cDNA or gDNA.

Assay used: immunoSEQ multiplex PCR; TCRdb lists only in-frame clones, some missing. The sample contains fewer than 150,000 clones, 75% to 90% of which appear only once. The CDR3 loop spans 15 amino acids. Germline V lookup: CDR1 SGHNT, CDR2 YENEEA. Trimming at V came to 1 base and at J to 6 bases, leaving 6 bases not matched to a gene. The chain carries TRBV11-3 and TRBJ2-1, with 7 bases lining up with TRBD2. The sequence derives from a human donor in a cohort sampled during active COVID-19. Sequencing was carried out using peripheral blood. CDR3 residues: CASSLGGSGPNEQFF. The CDR3 DNA is TGTGCCAGCAGCTTAGGGGGTAGCGGGCCCAATGAGCAGTTCTTC.